This T cell receptor beta chain originates from a study of cytomegalovirus exposure and HLA in healthy donors. V dropped 5 bases and J dropped 3 bases, with 11 bases sitting between them. The germline V gene has CDR1 SGHTA and CDR2 FQGNSA. The CDR3 is 14 residues long. Notes on the study in general: Indistinguishable V segments such as TRBV6-2 and TRBV6-3 were excluded. In a later analysis, TCR beta V- and J-gene trimming was associated with a missense DCLRE1C variant.

About this clone: Its antigen is still unknown.

The study ran its PCR with 60 Vbeta and 13 Jbeta primers. Generated by immunoSEQ multiplex PCR, the TCRdb table keeps only in-frame clones and is missing some. The table shows 200,000 to 300,000 clones, with over 80% occurring only once. Sequencing was performed on PBMCs. This chain connects TRBV7-2 to TRBJ2-1; D is perhaps TRBD2 (6 bases). The sequence derives from a woman aged 40 to 50 in good health and CMV-seropositive. The CDR3 region is CASSTPGLYNEQFF. CDR3 sequence (DNA): TGTGCCAGCAGCACTCCGGGACTCTACAATGAGCAGTTCTTC.